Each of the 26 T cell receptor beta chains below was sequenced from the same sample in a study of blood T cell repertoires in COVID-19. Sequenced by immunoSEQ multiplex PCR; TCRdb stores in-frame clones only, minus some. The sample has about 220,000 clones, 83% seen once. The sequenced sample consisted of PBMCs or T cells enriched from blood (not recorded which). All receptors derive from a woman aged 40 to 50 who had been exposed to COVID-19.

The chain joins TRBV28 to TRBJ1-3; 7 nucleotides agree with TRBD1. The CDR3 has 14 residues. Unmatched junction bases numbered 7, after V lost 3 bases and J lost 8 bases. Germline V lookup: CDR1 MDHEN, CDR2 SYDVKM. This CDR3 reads CASSFGRGTDTIYF. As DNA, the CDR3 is TGTGCCAGCAGTTTTGGCAGGGGGACGGACACCATATATTTT.

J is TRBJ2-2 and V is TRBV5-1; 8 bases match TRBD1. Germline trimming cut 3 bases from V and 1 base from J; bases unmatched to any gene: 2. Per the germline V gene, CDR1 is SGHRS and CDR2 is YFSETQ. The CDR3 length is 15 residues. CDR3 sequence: CASSSGTGNTGELFF. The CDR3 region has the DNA TGCGCCAGCAGCTCCGGGACAGGGAACACCGGGGAGCTGTTTTTT.

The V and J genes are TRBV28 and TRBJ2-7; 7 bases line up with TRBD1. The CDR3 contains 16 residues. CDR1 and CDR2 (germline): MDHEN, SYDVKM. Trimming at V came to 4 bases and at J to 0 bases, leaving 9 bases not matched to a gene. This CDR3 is CASSSPPTGLSYEQYF. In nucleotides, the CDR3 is TGTGCCAGCAGTTCCCCACCGACAGGGCTCTCCTACGAGCAGTACTTC.

CDR3 in amino acids: CASSLRLGQGNTEAFF. The CDR3 region has the DNA TGTGCCAGCAGCTTGCGTTTGGGACAGGGGAACACTGAAGCTTTCTTT. V and J are TRBV7-9 and TRBJ1-1; 9 bases are a match to TRBD1. The CDR3 length is 16 residues. CDR1 and CDR2 from the germline V gene are SEHNR and FQNEAQ (reference sequence). After removal of 3 bases from V and 1 base from J, the junction contained 6 bases not matched to a gene.

This CDR3 is CASSHGTNTEAFF. The CDR3 coding sequence is TGTGCCAGCAGCCACGGGACAAACACTGAAGCTTTCTTT. The J gene is TRBJ1-1, the V gene TRBV3-1 (or the pseudogene TRBV3-2); TRBD1 is a possible D gene (6 bases). The CDR3 spans 13 residues. Between the trimmed V and J ends, which lost 3 bases and 2 bases, there was a span of 7 bases. Germline CDR1 LGHDT, CDR2 YNNKEL (reference sequence).

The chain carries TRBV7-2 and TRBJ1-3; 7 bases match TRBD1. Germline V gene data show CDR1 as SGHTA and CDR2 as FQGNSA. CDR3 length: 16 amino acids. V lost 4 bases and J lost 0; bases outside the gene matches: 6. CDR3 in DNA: TGTGCCAGCAGCTCCATACAGGGGTCCTCTGGAAACACCATATATTTT. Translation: CASSSIQGSSGNTIYF.

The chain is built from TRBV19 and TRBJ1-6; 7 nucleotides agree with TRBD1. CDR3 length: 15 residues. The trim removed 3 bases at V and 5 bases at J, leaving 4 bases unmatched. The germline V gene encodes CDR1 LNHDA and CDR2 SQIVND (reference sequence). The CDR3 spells CASSIRQGHNSPLHF. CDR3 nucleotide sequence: TGTGCCAGTAGTATCCGACAGGGCCATAATTCACCCCTCCACTTT. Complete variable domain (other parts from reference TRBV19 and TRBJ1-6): DGGITQSPKYLFRKEGQNVTLSCEQNLNHDAMYWYRQDPGQGLRLIYYSQIVNDFQKGDIAEGYSVSREKKESFPLTVTSAQKNPTAFYLCASSIRQGHNSPLHFGNGTRLTVT.

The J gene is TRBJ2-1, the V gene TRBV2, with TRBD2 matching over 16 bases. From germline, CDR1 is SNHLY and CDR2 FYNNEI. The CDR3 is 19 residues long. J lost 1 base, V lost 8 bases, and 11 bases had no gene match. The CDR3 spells CASRPGLAGGRRSYNEQFF. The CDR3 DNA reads TGTGCCAGCCGTCCGGGACTAGCGGGGGGGCGAAGGTCCTACAATGAGCAGTTCTTC.

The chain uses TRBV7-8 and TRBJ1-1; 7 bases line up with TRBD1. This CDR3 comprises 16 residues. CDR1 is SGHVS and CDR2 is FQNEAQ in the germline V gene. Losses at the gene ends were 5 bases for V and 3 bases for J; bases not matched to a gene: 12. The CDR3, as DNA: TGTGCCAGCAGCCCGGGCTACAGGGGAAAAGACACTGAAGCTTTCTTT. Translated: CASSPGYRGKDTEAFF.

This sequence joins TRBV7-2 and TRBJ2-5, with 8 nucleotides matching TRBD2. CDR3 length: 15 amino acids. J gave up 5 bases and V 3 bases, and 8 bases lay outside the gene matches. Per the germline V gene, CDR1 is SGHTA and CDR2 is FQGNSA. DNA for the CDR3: TGTGCCAGCAGCTTCGGGGGGGCGGTCGAGGAGACCCAGTACTTC. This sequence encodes CASSFGGAVEETQYF. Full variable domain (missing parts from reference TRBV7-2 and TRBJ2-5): GAGVSQSPSNKVTEKGKDVELRCDPISGHTALYWYRQSLGQGLEFLIYFQGNSAPDKSGLPSDRFSAERTGGSVSTLTIQRTQQEDSAVYLCASSFGGAVEETQYFGPGTRLLVL.

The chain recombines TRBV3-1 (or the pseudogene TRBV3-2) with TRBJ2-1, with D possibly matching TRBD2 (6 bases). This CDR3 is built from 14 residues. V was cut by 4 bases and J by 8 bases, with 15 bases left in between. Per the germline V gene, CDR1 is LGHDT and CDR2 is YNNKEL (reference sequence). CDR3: CASSPEVAADEQFF. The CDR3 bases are TGTGCCAGCAGCCCAGAGGTAGCGGCGGATGAGCAGTTCTTC.

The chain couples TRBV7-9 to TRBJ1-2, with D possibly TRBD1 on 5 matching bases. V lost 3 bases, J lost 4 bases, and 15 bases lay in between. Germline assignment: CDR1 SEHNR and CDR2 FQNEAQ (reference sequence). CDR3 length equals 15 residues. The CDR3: CASSLIQGVSYGYTF. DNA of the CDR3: TGTGCCAGCAGCTTGATTCAAGGGGTTAGCTATGGCTACACCTTC.

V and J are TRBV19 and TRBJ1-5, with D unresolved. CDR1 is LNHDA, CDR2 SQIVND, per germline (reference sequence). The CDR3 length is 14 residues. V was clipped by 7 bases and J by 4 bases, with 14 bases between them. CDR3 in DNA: TGTGCCAGTACCGTTATCGGGGAGAATCAGCCCCAGCATTTT. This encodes CASTVIGENQPQHF.

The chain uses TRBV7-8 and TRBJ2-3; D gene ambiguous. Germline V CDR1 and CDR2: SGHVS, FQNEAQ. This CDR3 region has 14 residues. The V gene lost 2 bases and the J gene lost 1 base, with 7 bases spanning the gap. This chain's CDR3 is CASSLSRGTDTQYF. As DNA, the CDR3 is TGTGCCAGCAGCTTATCCCGGGGCACAGATACGCAGTATTTT. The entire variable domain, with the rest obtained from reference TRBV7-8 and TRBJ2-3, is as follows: GAGVSQSPRYKVAKRGQDVALRCDPISGHVSLFWYQQALGQGPEFLTYFQNEAQLDKSGLPSDRFFAERPEGSVSTLKIQRTQQEDSAVYLCASSLSRGTDTQYFGPGTRLTVL.

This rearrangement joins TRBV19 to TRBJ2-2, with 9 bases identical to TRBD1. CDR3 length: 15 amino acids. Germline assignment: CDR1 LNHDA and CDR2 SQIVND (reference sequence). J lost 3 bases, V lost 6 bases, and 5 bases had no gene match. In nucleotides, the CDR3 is TGTGCCAGTAGATCCGGGACAGGGCACACCGGGGAGCTGTTTTTT. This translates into CASRSGTGHTGELFF.

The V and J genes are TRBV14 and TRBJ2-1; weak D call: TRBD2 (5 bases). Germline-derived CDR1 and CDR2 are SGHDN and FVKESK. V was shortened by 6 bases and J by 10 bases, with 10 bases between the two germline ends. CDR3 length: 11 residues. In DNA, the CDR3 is TGTGCCAGCAGTCTTGGGGAGGAGCAGTTCTTC. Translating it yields CASSLGEEQFF.

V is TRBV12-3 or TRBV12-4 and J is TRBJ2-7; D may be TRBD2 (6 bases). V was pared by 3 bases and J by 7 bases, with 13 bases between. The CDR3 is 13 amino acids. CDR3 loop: CASSFVTGREQYF. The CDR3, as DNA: TGTGCCAGCAGTTTTGTTACGGGGAGGGAGCAGTACTTC.

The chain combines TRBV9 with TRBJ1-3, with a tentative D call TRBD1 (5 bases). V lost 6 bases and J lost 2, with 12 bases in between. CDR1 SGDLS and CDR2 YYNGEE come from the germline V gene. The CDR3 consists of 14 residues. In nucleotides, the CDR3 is TGTGCCAGCACCCCGGGGGTGGCTGGAAACACCATATATTTT. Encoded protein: CASTPGVAGNTIYF.

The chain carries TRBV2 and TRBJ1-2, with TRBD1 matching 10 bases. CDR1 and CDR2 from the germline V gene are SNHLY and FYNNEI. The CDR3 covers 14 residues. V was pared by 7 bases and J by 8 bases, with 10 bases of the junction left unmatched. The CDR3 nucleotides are TGTGCCAGCATCCGGACAGGGGGATCGAGGGGCTACACCTTC. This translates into CASIRTGGSRGYTF. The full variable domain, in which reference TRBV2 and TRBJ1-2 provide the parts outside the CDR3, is EPEVTQTPSHQVTQMGQEVILRCVPISNHLYFYWYRQILGQKVEFLVSFYNNEISEKSEIFDDQFSVERPDGSNFTLKIRSTKLEDSAMYFCASIRTGGSRGYTFGSGTRLTVV.

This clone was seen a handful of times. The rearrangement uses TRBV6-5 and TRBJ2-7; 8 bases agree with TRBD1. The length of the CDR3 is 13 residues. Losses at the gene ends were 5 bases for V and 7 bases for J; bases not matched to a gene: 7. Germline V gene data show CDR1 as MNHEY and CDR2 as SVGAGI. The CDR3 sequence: CASSIGQGGEQYF. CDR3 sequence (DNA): TGTGCCAGCAGTATCGGACAGGGTGGGGAGCAGTACTTC.

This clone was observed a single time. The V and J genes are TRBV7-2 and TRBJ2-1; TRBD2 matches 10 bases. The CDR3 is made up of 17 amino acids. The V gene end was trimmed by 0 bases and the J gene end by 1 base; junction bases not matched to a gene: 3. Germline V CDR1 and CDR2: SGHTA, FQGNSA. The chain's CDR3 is CASSLALSGGSYNEQFF. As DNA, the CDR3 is TGTGCCAGCAGCTTAGCGCTTAGCGGGGGGTCCTACAATGAGCAGTTCTTC.

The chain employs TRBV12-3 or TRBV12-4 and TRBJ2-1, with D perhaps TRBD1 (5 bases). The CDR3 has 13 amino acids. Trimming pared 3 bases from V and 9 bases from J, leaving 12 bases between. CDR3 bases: TGTGCCAGCAGTTTTGCCCAGGGTCCTGAGCAGTTCTTC. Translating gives CASSFAQGPEQFF.

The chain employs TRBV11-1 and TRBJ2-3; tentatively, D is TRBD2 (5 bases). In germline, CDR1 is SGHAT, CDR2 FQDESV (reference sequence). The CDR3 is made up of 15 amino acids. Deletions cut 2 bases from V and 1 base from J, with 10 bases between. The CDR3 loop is CASSLREGGTDTQYF. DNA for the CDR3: TGTGCCAGCAGCTTACGAGAGGGTGGCACAGATACGCAGTATTTT.

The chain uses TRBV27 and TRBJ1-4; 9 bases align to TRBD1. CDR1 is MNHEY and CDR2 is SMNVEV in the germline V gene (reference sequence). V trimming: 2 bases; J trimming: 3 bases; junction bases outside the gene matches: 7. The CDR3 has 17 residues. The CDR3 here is CASSLPDRGAANEKLFF. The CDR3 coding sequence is TGTGCCAGCAGTTTACCCGACAGGGGGGCGGCTAATGAAAAACTGTTTTTT.

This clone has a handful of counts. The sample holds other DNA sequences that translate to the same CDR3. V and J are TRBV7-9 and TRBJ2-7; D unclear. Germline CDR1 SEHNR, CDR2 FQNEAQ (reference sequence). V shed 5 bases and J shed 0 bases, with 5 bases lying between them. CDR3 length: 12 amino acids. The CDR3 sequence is CASSPSSYEQYF. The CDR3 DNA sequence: TGTGCCAGCAGCCCGAGCTCCTACGAGCAGTACTTC.

Written as DNA, the CDR3 is TGTGCCAGCAGCCGAACGCTTGATTTACAGGGGACCTACAATGAGCAGTTCTTC. Protein sequence: CASSRTLDLQGTYNEQFF. This chain joins TRBV4-2 and TRBJ2-1, with 7 bases aligning to TRBD1. Germline CDR1 is LGHNA and CDR2 is YNFKEQ. CDR3 length: 18 amino acids. Trimming took 4 bases from V and 2 from J; bases not matched to a gene: 14.